This TCR beta chain appears in the sequencing data of a study of T cells after yellow fever vaccination. A word on this clonotype: What it recognizes is unknown.

V lost 5 bases, J lost 7 bases, and 4 bases stayed unmatched. This CDR3 contains 13 residues. Germline CDR1 SGHNT, CDR2 YYREEE (reference sequence). Notes on the study in general: The study re-detected most primary-vaccination clones after the booster (around 96% CD4, 88% CD8). The bulk population could contribute abundant contaminating clonotypes to FACS-sorted repertoires. It was a weaker secondary response, yet one that peaked faster, at day 5 versus 15.

By 5'RACE template switching, TCR cDNA was produced, with a universal primer site and UMIs added in the process. MiXCR, run by TCRdb on the 5' RACE reads, gives a single entry per CDR3 protein. The sample has approximately 330,000 distinct CDR3 sequences, 4.1% seen once. The sample consisted of PBMCs, taken 5 days after the yellow fever booster vaccination. This TCR derives from a man aged 18 to 35 who received the YFV17D yellow fever vaccine. The chain is built from TRBV5-4 and TRBJ2-5, with 11 positions matching TRBD1. CDR3 in amino acids: CASSGTGGPTQYF. For the CDR3, the DNA is TGTGCCAGCAGTGGGACAGGGGGACCGACCCAGTACTTC.